This T cell receptor (beta chain) appears in the sequencing data of a study of OX40 agonist ivuxolimab in advanced cancers. Study details: Patients undergoing dose escalation presented with hepatocellular carcinoma, melanoma, renal cell or head and neck cancer. Study-wide results and limits: Among T cells, CD8+ cells averaged more expanded clones than CD4+ cells.

The germline CDR1 and CDR2 sequences are SEHNR and FQNEAQ (reference sequence). The CDR3 totals 14 residues. The ends lost 3 bases at V and 8 bases at J; junction bases unmatched: 6. Generated by immunoSEQ multiplex PCR, the TCRdb table keeps only in-frame clones and is missing some. Of under 85,000 clones listed, around 82% are singletons. Points on this clone: The target antigen is unknown.

The J gene is TRBJ1-3, the V gene TRBV7-9; TRBD1 agrees at 8 bases. This receptor was obtained from an adult with an advanced solid tumor such as melanoma, head and neck, liver or kidney cancer. Sequencing used CD4+ or CD8+ T cells sorted from blood, obtained in a trial of the OX40 agonist ivuxolimab. The CDR3 region is CASSFTTGADTIYF. The CDR3 DNA is TGTGCCAGCAGCTTCACGACAGGGGCAGACACCATATATTTT.